The sequence of this TCR beta chain was determined in a study of beta chain features in type 1 diabetes. The CDR3 consists of 16 residues. Trimming stripped 4 bases from V and 1 base from J, with 16 bases between. The germline V gene has CDR1 SEHNR and CDR2 FQNEAQ (reference sequence). The study reverse transcribed the entire isolated RNA, so it sequenced expressed TCRB transcripts. Here immunoSEQ multiplex PCR was the method, and the copy in TCRdb shows in-frame clones only, minus some. This table holds around 180,000 clones, less than 15% found once. Sequencing used central memory CD4+ T cells from blood. This TCR came from a woman under 30 in good health. The gene calls are TRBV7-9 and TRBJ1-1, with a possible D match to TRBD1 (5 bases). This chain's CDR3 is CASSSPTARSNTEAFF. CDR3 nucleotide sequence: TGTGCCAGCAGCTCTCCGACAGCTCGATCGAACACTGAAGCTTTCTTT. The variable domain in full, with the rest retrieved from reference TRBV7-9 and TRBJ1-1, is DTGVSQNPRHKITKRGQNVTFRCDPISEHNRLYWYRQTLGQGPEFLTYFQNEAQLEKSRLLSDRFSAERPKGSFSTLEIQRTEQGDSAMYLCASSSPTARSNTEAFFGQGTRLTVV.